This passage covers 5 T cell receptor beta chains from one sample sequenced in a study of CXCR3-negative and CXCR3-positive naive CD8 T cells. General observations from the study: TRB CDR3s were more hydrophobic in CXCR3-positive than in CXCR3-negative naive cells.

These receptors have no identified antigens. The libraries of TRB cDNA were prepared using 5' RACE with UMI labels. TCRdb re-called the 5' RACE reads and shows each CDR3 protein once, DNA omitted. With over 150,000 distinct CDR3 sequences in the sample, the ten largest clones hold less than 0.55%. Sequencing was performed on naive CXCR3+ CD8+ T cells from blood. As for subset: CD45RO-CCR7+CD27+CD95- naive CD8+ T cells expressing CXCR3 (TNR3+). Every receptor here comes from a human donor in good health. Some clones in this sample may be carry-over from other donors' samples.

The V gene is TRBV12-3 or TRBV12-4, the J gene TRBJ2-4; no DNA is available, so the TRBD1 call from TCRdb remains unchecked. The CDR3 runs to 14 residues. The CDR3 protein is CASREPGRGHIQYF.

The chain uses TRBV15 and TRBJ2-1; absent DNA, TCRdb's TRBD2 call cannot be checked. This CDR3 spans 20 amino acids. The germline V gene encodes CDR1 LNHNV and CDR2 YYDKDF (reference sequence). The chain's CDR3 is CATSSFPGTSGSSIVDEQFF.

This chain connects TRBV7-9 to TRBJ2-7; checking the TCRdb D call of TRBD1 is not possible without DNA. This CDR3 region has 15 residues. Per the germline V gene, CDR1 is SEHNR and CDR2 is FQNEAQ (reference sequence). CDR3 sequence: CASSATGGISDEQYF.

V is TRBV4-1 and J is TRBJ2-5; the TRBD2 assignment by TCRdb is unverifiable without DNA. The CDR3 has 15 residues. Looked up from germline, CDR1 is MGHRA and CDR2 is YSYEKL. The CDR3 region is CASSQEARQWETQYF.

CDR3 amino acids: CASSPGQAEAFF. J is TRBJ1-1 and V is TRBV5-6. The germline CDR1 and CDR2 sequences are SGHDT and YYEEEE. The CDR3 has 12 amino acids.